These T cell receptor beta chains were read from a single sample in a study of OX40 agonist ivuxolimab in advanced cancers. TCRdb's copy holds only in-frame clones and misses some; the assay was immunoSEQ multiplex PCR. The sample yields approximately 50,000 clones, approximately 80% seen once. This material consisted of CD4+ or CD8+ T cells sorted from blood, taken in a trial of the OX40 agonist ivuxolimab. The receptors were sampled from an adult with an advanced solid tumor such as melanoma, head and neck, liver or kidney cancer. The CDR3 runs from the conserved cysteine through the conserved F or W. Each record gives: J gene, V gene, clone size, D gene, CDR3 DNA, CDR3 protein. A D gene is named only where the DNA matches it firmly. Only part of the rows carry a size: once, few, many, or a class if the clone is expanded.

j_gene: TRBJ1-1; v_gene: TRBV7-2; abundance: .; d_gene: .; CDR3nt: TGTGCCAGCAGCTTTTTGGGTGCTAGGAGGCCTACTGAAGCTTTCTTT; CDR3aa: CASSFLGARRPTEAFF
j_gene: TRBJ2-5; v_gene: TRBV21-1; abundance: .; d_gene: .; CDR3nt: TGTGCCAGCAGCAAAGTCGGGACAGGGGGCGTGTTTCTGGAGACCCAGTACTTC; CDR3aa: CASSKVGTGGVFLETQYF
j_gene: TRBJ1-3; v_gene: TRBV6-5; abundance: .; d_gene: TRBD1; CDR3nt: TGTGCCAGCGTGACAGGGAGCGATTCTGGAAACACCATATATTTT; CDR3aa: CASVTGSDSGNTIYF
j_gene: TRBJ1-2; v_gene: TRBV11-2; abundance: once; d_gene: .; CDR3nt: TGTGCCAGCAGCTTCCGAGTAGCCTCTAACTATGGCTACACCTTC; CDR3aa: CASSFRVASNYGYTF
j_gene: TRBJ1-1; v_gene: TRBV5-4; abundance: few; d_gene: .; CDR3nt: TGTGCCAGCAGCTTACAGACGGTGAACACTGAAGCTTTCTTT; CDR3aa: CASSLQTVNTEAFF
j_gene: TRBJ2-2; v_gene: TRBV2; abundance: .; d_gene: .; CDR3nt: TGTGCCAGCAGGACGGATACCGGGGAGCTGTTTTTT; CDR3aa: CASRTDTGELFF
j_gene: TRBJ2-2; v_gene: TRBV7-9; abundance: .; d_gene: TRBD2; CDR3nt: TGTGCCAGCACCCTGGACTGGCGGGGGGCCGGGGAGCTGTTTTTT; CDR3aa: CASTLDWRGAGELFF
j_gene: TRBJ2-1; v_gene: TRBV7-6; abundance: .; d_gene: TRBD1; CDR3nt: TGTGCCAGCAGCCCACAGGGGTTTTACAATGAGCAGTTCTTC; CDR3aa: CASSPQGFYNEQFF
j_gene: TRBJ2-5; v_gene: TRBV5-4; abundance: .; d_gene: TRBD1; CDR3nt: TGTGCCAGCAGCTCGACAGGGGGGGAAGAGACCCAGTACTTC; CDR3aa: CASSSTGGEETQYF
j_gene: TRBJ1-1; v_gene: TRBV7-2; abundance: .; d_gene: .; CDR3nt: TGTGCCAGCAGCGTCCAAAAGGAGGCTGAAGCTTTCTTT; CDR3aa: CASSVQKEAEAFF
j_gene: TRBJ1-1; v_gene: TRBV5-6; abundance: .; d_gene: .; CDR3nt: TGTGCCAGCAGGGCGAATTCGGGGCCCTCCTTTGAAGCTTTCTTT; CDR3aa: CASRANSGPSFEAFF
j_gene: TRBJ1-1; v_gene: TRBV7-9; abundance: .; d_gene: TRBD1; CDR3nt: TGTGCCAGCAGCTTATCAGGGGGTAAAACTGAAGCTTTCTTT; CDR3aa: CASSLSGGKTEAFF
j_gene: TRBJ2-2; v_gene: TRBV7-8; abundance: once; d_gene: .; CDR3nt: TGTGCCAGCAGCCGGAGGGCAGGGCGGAACACCGGGGAGCTGTTTTTT; CDR3aa: CASSRRAGRNTGELFF
j_gene: TRBJ1-1; v_gene: TRBV7-3; abundance: .; d_gene: TRBD1; CDR3nt: TGTGCCAGCAGCAAGGACAGGGGAGGCACTGAAGCTTTCTTT; CDR3aa: CASSKDRGGTEAFF
j_gene: TRBJ1-1; v_gene: TRBV5-1; abundance: .; d_gene: .; CDR3nt: TGCGCCAGCAGCTTGGTGGGGGACACTGAAGCTTTCTTT; CDR3aa: CASSLVGDTEAFF
j_gene: TRBJ1-1; v_gene: TRBV7-9; abundance: .; d_gene: .; CDR3nt: TGCGCCAGCAGCCCCTGGGGGAACACTGAAGCTTTCTTT; CDR3aa: CASSPWGNTEAFF
j_gene: TRBJ1-6; v_gene: TRBV7-2; abundance: few; d_gene: .; CDR3nt: TGTGCCAGCAGCTTAGCCCCCGGGACCCAAAACCTCCACTTT; CDR3aa: CASSLAPGTQNLHF
j_gene: TRBJ2-4; v_gene: TRBV10-1; abundance: .; d_gene: .; CDR3nt: TGCGCCAGCAGTGAACAAGCGAATAGGGACATTCAGTACTTC; CDR3aa: CASSEQANRDIQYF
j_gene: TRBJ1-3; v_gene: TRBV6-5; abundance: .; d_gene: .; CDR3nt: TGTGCCAGCACCCCGGGGGGCTCTGGAAACACCATATATTTT; CDR3aa: CASTPGGSGNTIYF
j_gene: TRBJ2-3; v_gene: TRBV6-5; abundance: .; d_gene: .; CDR3nt: TGTGCCAGCAGATCGTCCAAGGTCGTAGATACGCAGTATTTT; CDR3aa: CASRSSKVVDTQYF
j_gene: TRBJ2-5; v_gene: TRBV9; abundance: .; d_gene: .; CDR3nt: TGTGCCAGCAGCGTAGTAGGTACAGGCCGGGGAGAGACCCAGTACTTC; CDR3aa: CASSVVGTGRGETQYF
j_gene: TRBJ2-5; v_gene: TRBV18; abundance: .; d_gene: .; CDR3nt: TGTGCCAGCTCACCCGACCTGTACCAAGAGACCCAGTACTTC; CDR3aa: CASSPDLYQETQYF
j_gene: TRBJ2-3; v_gene: TRBV29-1; abundance: .; d_gene: .; CDR3nt: TGCAGCGTTGAGGGGATCCGCCAGGGAGATACGCAGTATTTT; CDR3aa: CSVEGIRQGDTQYF
j_gene: TRBJ1-4; v_gene: TRBV10-3; abundance: few; d_gene: .; CDR3nt: TGTGCCATCAGCACCTCGACAGCTGCAACTAATGAAAAACTGTTTTTT; CDR3aa: CAISTSTAATNEKLFF
j_gene: TRBJ1-2; v_gene: TRBV2; abundance: few; d_gene: .; CDR3nt: TGTGCCAGCAGTGATGACCGGAGGGGCTACACCTTC; CDR3aa: CASSDDRRGYTF
j_gene: TRBJ2-7; v_gene: TRBV19; abundance: .; d_gene: TRBD1; CDR3nt: TGTGCCAGTAGTCGAGCGGGACAGGGGTCCTACGAGCAGTACTTC; CDR3aa: CASSRAGQGSYEQYF
j_gene: TRBJ1-4; v_gene: TRBV2; abundance: .; d_gene: .; CDR3nt: TGTGCCAGCAGTTCGGACGGGCCCCGGGCGTTTTTT; CDR3aa: CASSSDGPRAFF
j_gene: TRBJ2-2; v_gene: TRBV18; abundance: .; d_gene: .; CDR3nt: TGTGCCAGCTCCCTCTCGATAGGGGCCGCGAACACCGGGGAGCTGTTTTTT; CDR3aa: CASSLSIGAANTGELFF
j_gene: TRBJ1-2; v_gene: TRBV28; abundance: few; d_gene: .; CDR3nt: TGTGCCAGCAGGGACTCTAACTATGGCTACACCTTC; CDR3aa: CASRDSNYGYTF
j_gene: TRBJ2-7; v_gene: TRBV7-8; abundance: .; d_gene: TRBD1; CDR3nt: TGTGCCAGCAGCTTCGACAGGGGATTAGGCGAGCAGTACTTC; CDR3aa: CASSFDRGLGEQYF
j_gene: TRBJ1-2; v_gene: TRBV27; abundance: .; d_gene: .; CDR3nt: TGTGCCAGCAGTTTAATCTGGGGGACTAACTATGGCTACACCTTC; CDR3aa: CASSLIWGTNYGYTF
j_gene: TRBJ2-5; v_gene: TRBV7-3; abundance: few; d_gene: .; CDR3nt: TGTGCCAGCAGCCCGGGGAGGGGGGAGACCCAGTACTTC; CDR3aa: CASSPGRGETQYF
j_gene: TRBJ2-2; v_gene: TRBV19; abundance: .; d_gene: .; CDR3nt: TGTGCCAGTAGTATGCCGGGGCTACTCACCGGGGAGCTGTTTTTT; CDR3aa: CASSMPGLLTGELFF
j_gene: TRBJ2-1; v_gene: TRBV29-1; abundance: .; d_gene: .; CDR3nt: TGCAGCGTTGAAGCGGACACCAATGAGCAGTTCTTC; CDR3aa: CSVEADTNEQFF
j_gene: TRBJ2-3; v_gene: TRBV5-6; abundance: .; d_gene: .; CDR3nt: TGTGCCAGCAGCTTGGTGGGGGGAAGGGGAGCAGATACGCAGTATTTT; CDR3aa: CASSLVGGRGADTQYF
j_gene: TRBJ2-1; v_gene: TRBV10-1; abundance: .; d_gene: .; CDR3nt: TGCGCCAGCGGATCCGGGACTTATGAGCAGTTCTTC; CDR3aa: CASGSGTYEQFF
j_gene: TRBJ2-1; v_gene: TRBV14; abundance: .; d_gene: .; CDR3nt: TGTGCCAGCAGCCATCTGCAGGGCCATGAGCAGTTCTTC; CDR3aa: CASSHLQGHEQFF
j_gene: TRBJ1-1; v_gene: TRBV7-9; abundance: medium-sized; d_gene: .; CDR3nt: TGTGCCAGCAGCTTAGGAATCGGACCGAGTTCGACTAACACTGAAGCTTTCTTT; CDR3aa: CASSLGIGPSSTNTEAFF
j_gene: TRBJ2-1; v_gene: TRBV7-7; abundance: .; d_gene: .; CDR3nt: TGTGCCAGCAGCTTTGGCGGATACAATGAGCAGTTCTTC; CDR3aa: CASSFGGYNEQFF
j_gene: TRBJ1-2; v_gene: TRBV6-5; abundance: .; d_gene: .; CDR3nt: TGTGCCAGCAGTTACCGACGGGACACCTCCGGCTACACCTTC; CDR3aa: CASSYRRDTSGYTF
j_gene: TRBJ1-6; v_gene: TRBV28; abundance: .; d_gene: TRBD1; CDR3nt: TGTGCCAGCAGACCCGGACAGGGGTGGAATTCACCCCTCCACTTT; CDR3aa: CASRPGQGWNSPLHF
j_gene: TRBJ2-3; v_gene: TRBV2; abundance: .; d_gene: TRBD2; CDR3nt: TGTGCCAGCAGTGAATATAACATCGGGACTAGCGGTACCTTTGGGACAGATACGCAGTATTTT; CDR3aa: CASSEYNIGTSGTFGTDTQYF
j_gene: TRBJ2-2; v_gene: TRBV6-5; abundance: .; d_gene: TRBD1; CDR3nt: TGTGCCAGCAGGGACAGGGTCGGTGCCGGGGAGCTGTTTTTT; CDR3aa: CASRDRVGAGELFF
j_gene: TRBJ2-7; v_gene: TRBV5-1; abundance: .; d_gene: TRBD2; CDR3nt: TGCGCCAGCAGCCTCCGGACTAGCGGGAGGCAGAGCTCCTACGAGCAGTACTTC; CDR3aa: CASSLRTSGRQSSYEQYF
j_gene: TRBJ2-3; v_gene: TRBV6-5; abundance: .; d_gene: .; CDR3nt: TGTGCCAGCAGTCTAAGTGCAGATACGCAGTATTTT; CDR3aa: CASSLSADTQYF
j_gene: TRBJ1-1; v_gene: TRBV30; abundance: .; d_gene: TRBD1; CDR3nt: TGTGCCTGGAGTCCCCTAACAGGGGTGAACACTGAAGCTTTCTTT; CDR3aa: CAWSPLTGVNTEAFF
j_gene: TRBJ2-7; v_gene: TRBV19; abundance: few; d_gene: TRBD2; CDR3nt: TGTGCCAGTAGTTACGGGACTAGCGGGAACGAGCAGTACTTC; CDR3aa: CASSYGTSGNEQYF
j_gene: TRBJ2-7; v_gene: TRBV18; abundance: .; d_gene: .; CDR3nt: TGTGCCAGCTCACCAGGGGTCGAGCAGTACTTC; CDR3aa: CASSPGVEQYF
j_gene: TRBJ2-3; v_gene: TRBV5-4; abundance: .; d_gene: TRBD1; CDR3nt: TGTGCCAGCAGCTTCCCCGGGACAGGTTTCACAGATACGCAGTATTTT; CDR3aa: CASSFPGTGFTDTQYF
j_gene: TRBJ2-7; v_gene: TRBV5-1; abundance: .; d_gene: TRBD1; CDR3nt: TGCGCCAGCAGTCGGACAGGGAACGACGAGCAGTACTTC; CDR3aa: CASSRTGNDEQYF
j_gene: TRBJ1-1; v_gene: TRBV28; abundance: .; d_gene: .; CDR3nt: TGTGCCAGCAGTTTGGGGGGGGGTACTAACACTGAAGCTTTCTTT; CDR3aa: CASSLGGGTNTEAFF
j_gene: TRBJ2-1; v_gene: TRBV15; abundance: .; d_gene: TRBD1; CDR3nt: TGTGCCACCAGCAGGGTCCGGGACAGTTACAATGAGCAGTTCTTC; CDR3aa: CATSRVRDSYNEQFF
j_gene: TRBJ2-5; v_gene: TRBV28; abundance: .; d_gene: .; CDR3nt: TGTGCCAGCAGTTCACCGACAGAGGTACAAGAGACCCAGTACTTC; CDR3aa: CASSSPTEVQETQYF
j_gene: TRBJ1-6; v_gene: TRBV7-2; abundance: .; d_gene: .; CDR3nt: TGTGCCAGCAGCTTAAGCTTTTACAGGAATAATTCACCCCTCCACTTT; CDR3aa: CASSLSFYRNNSPLHF
j_gene: TRBJ2-1; v_gene: TRBV4-3; abundance: .; d_gene: TRBD2; CDR3nt: TGCGCCAGCAGCCATGGACTAGCGGGCGACTACAATGAGCAGTTCTTC; CDR3aa: CASSHGLAGDYNEQFF
j_gene: TRBJ1-2; v_gene: TRBV7-9; abundance: few; d_gene: .; CDR3nt: TGTGCCAGCGGGTTGTTAGCCTATGGCTACACCTTC; CDR3aa: CASGLLAYGYTF
j_gene: TRBJ2-3; v_gene: TRBV7-2; abundance: .; d_gene: TRBD1; CDR3nt: TGTGCCAGCAGCCTCACCGGGACAGGGGATTTAGGGGGTACGCAGTATTTT; CDR3aa: CASSLTGTGDLGGTQYF
j_gene: TRBJ1-2; v_gene: TRBV10-2; abundance: .; d_gene: .; CDR3nt: TGCGCCAGCAGTGATAGAGGGGGTGGTGGCTACACCTTC; CDR3aa: CASSDRGGGGYTF
j_gene: TRBJ2-7; v_gene: TRBV2; abundance: .; d_gene: TRBD1; CDR3nt: TGTGCCAGAGCACGGACAGGGGTCGACGAGCAGTACTTC; CDR3aa: CARARTGVDEQYF